Each of the 11 T cell receptor beta chains below was sequenced from the same sample in a study of early T cells in non-severe SARS-CoV-2 infection. TCRdb called the 5' RACE reads again in MiXCR, with one record for every CDR3 protein. The data show roughly 40,000 distinct CDR3 sequences, with roughly 5% seen just once and about 5% held by the top ten. Sequencing was performed on whole blood. Receptor source: an adult who was a healthcare worker with PCR-confirmed SARS-CoV-2 infection or an uninfected control (not recorded which).

This clonotype was picked up many times. The chain recombines TRBV12-3 or TRBV12-4 with TRBJ1-2; D not certain. The length of the CDR3 is 14 residues. V lost 5 bases to trimming and J lost 1 base, with 11 bases between them. The CDR3 protein is CASSPGGSNYGYTF. CDR3 DNA: TGTGCCAGCAGTCCCGGTGGGAGTAACTATGGCTACACCTTC.

This clonotype has ten or more counts. The V call is TRBV6-5, the J call TRBJ2-7, with D possibly TRBD1 on 6 matching bases. Trimming left V 2 bases short and J 4 bases short, with 12 bases between. This CDR3 comprises 14 residues. CDR1 is MNHEY, CDR2 SVGAGI, per germline. The CDR3 region is CASSYGGLGYEQYF. Here the CDR3 DNA reads TGTGCCAGCAGTTACGGGGGCTTGGGATACGAGCAGTACTTC.

At least ten counts were recorded for this clonotype. The chain employs TRBV3-1 and TRBJ1-4, with 7 bases matching TRBD1. The germline gives CDR1 LGHDT, CDR2 YNNKEL (reference sequence). V dropped 5 bases and J dropped 7; count of bases not matched to a gene: 10. The length of the CDR3 is 15 residues. The CDR3 sequence: CASSARTGSSEKLFF. CDR3 nucleotide sequence: TGTGCCAGCAGCGCCCGGACAGGAAGCAGTGAAAAACTGTTTTTT.

The sample holds many counts of this clonotype. The chain employs TRBV6-2 or TRBV6-3 and TRBJ1-6; perhaps TRBD1 as D (5 bases). Germline CDR1 reads MNHEY; CDR2 reads SVGEGT. Trimming shortened V by 10 bases and J by 8 bases, and 18 bases separated the two germline ends. The CDR3 sequence is 14 residues long. The CDR3 here is CATTSGTDYSPLHF. The CDR3 nucleotides read TGTGCCACCACTTCGGGGACGGATTATTCACCCCTCCACTTT.

This clonotype was seen repeatedly, ten times or more. The V call is TRBV5-1, the J call TRBJ1-2; D perhaps matches TRBD1 (6 bases). The CDR3 totals 15 residues. Germline CDR1 SGHRS, CDR2 YFSETQ. V lost 2 bases to trimming and J lost 4 bases, with 15 bases between them. CDR3 loop: CASSLQGSDGYGYTF. CDR3 DNA: TGCGCCAGCAGCTTACAGGGAAGTGATGGCTATGGCTACACCTTC.

This clonotype was counted at least ten times. The J gene is TRBJ2-1, the V gene TRBV20-1; 9 nucleotides agree with TRBD1. V shed 1 base, J shed 6 bases, and the junction held 16 bases outside the gene matches. Per germline, CDR1 DFQATT and CDR2 SNEGSKA (reference sequence). CDR3 size: 18 residues. The CDR3 nucleotides are TGCAGTGCTAGAGGGCCCCGTTTCTCCGGGACAGGGATCAATGAGCAGTTCTTC. The encoded protein is CSARGPRFSGTGINEQFF.

This clonotype has at least ten counts. This chain joins TRBV20-1 and TRBJ2-5; 8 nucleotides line up with TRBD1. This CDR3 contains 13 residues. CDR1 and CDR2 (germline): DFQATT, SNEGSKA (reference sequence). V trimming: 6 bases; J trimming: 4 bases; junction bases outside the gene matches: 7. CDR3 sequence: CSARQGSGETQYF. The CDR3 DNA reads TGCAGTGCGAGACAGGGGTCGGGAGAGACCCAGTACTTC.

This clonotype was seen repeatedly, ten times or more. The J gene is TRBJ2-7, the V gene TRBV7-9; possibly TRBD1 for D (5 bases). Germline V gene lookup returns CDR1 SEHNR and CDR2 FQNEAQ (reference sequence). The CDR3 spans 15 residues. The V gene lost 2 bases and the J gene lost 6 bases, with 17 bases spanning the gap. The CDR3 DNA reads as TGTGCCAGCAGCTTATCACAATCAGGGAACGGCGAGCAGTACTTC. Its translation: CASSLSQSGNGEQYF. The full variable domain, with the rest looked up from reference TRBV7-9 and TRBJ2-7, is DTGVSQNPRHKITKRGQNVTFRCDPISEHNRLYWYRQTLGQGPEFLTYFQNEAQLEKSRLLSDRFSAERPKGSFSTLEIQRTEQGDSAMYLCASSLSQSGNGEQYFGPGTRLTVT.

Notes on this clonotype: Just one base apart from a much larger clone, this may be a read error. The genes are TRBV6-5 and TRBJ2-5; unclear D gene. The CDR3 loop spans 13 amino acids. Germline CDR1 is MNHEY and CDR2 is SVGAGI. The CDR3 sequence: CAGSRVARETQYF. The CDR3 DNA reads as TGTGCCGGCAGTCGAGTCGCCCGAGAGACCCAGTACTTC.

This clonotype has a count of ten or more. The chain links TRBV4-3 to TRBJ1-2; D unclear. Germline V lookup: CDR1 LGHNA, CDR2 YSLEER. The CDR3 consists of 14 residues. V lost 0 bases to trimming and J lost 0 bases, with 5 bases between them. The CDR3 loop is CASSQEKANYGYTF. The DNA for the CDR3 is TGCGCCAGCAGCCAAGAGAAAGCTAACTATGGCTACACCTTC.

The V call is TRBV10-2, the J call TRBJ2-1, with a tentative D call TRBD1 (5 bases). CDR3 length: 14 residues. The ends were cut back, 8 bases at V and 0 bases at J, with 11 bases in the middle. Germline V CDR1 and CDR2: WSHSY, SAAADI. The CDR3 protein is CASGATSSYNEQFF. In DNA, the CDR3 is TGCGCCAGCGGGGCCACGAGCTCCTACAATGAGCAGTTCTTC.